This T cell receptor (beta chain) was sequenced for a study of cytomegalovirus exposure and HLA in healthy donors. Study findings and constraints: Previously analyzed data showed that most TCR beta V segments were productive at a frequency of about 87% or about 30%.

About this clone: As yet, its antigen is unknown.

Researchers ran the PCR with 60 Vbeta and 13 Jbeta primers. Here immunoSEQ multiplex PCR was the method, and the copy in TCRdb shows in-frame clones only, minus some. The sample contains approximately 190,000 clones, about 85% of which appear only once. The germline V gene encodes CDR1 MNHNS and CDR2 SASEGT. Trimming shortened V by 7 bases and J by 0 bases, and 13 bases separated the two germline ends. The CDR3 length is 15 residues. This sequence joins TRBV6-1 and TRBJ2-1, with D hard to call. The sample taken for sequencing was PBMCs. The clonotype was recovered from a boy younger than 10 in good health and CMV-seronegative. CDR3 in DNA: TGTGCCAGCAATCCCCGACTCAGCTCCTACAATGAGCAGTTCTTC. Protein product: CASNPRLSSYNEQFF.